This TCR beta chain is from a study of shared clonotypes between healthy human individuals (dated by TCRdb to about 2020). With respect to the entire study: A couple of women and a few men aged 18 to 49 years were included in the cohort. Leukapheresis yielded between about 0.9 and 9 billion PBMCs per donor. Per donor, three plates each were used for CD4 naive and CD4 memory, two for CD8 naive, and one for CD8 memory. Different laboratories and diverse techniques were used to prepare libraries and sequence TCR repertoires, to increase sequencing depth and limit assay-specific biases. The study deeply sequenced blood TCR repertoires of five healthy adults to estimate repertoire size and the extent of clonotype sharing between individuals.

This clone is a singleton in its sample. Its target antigen remains unknown. No much larger clonotype is one base removed from it; base qualities were not supplied. The germline V gene (reference sequence) yields LNHDA for CDR1 and SQIVND for CDR2. The CDR3 starts with the cysteine, ends with the phenylalanine, and has 17 residues. CDR3 DNA is the only sequence kept; it has 51 bases, read in frame from the first base. Compared with germline, V lacks 5 bases and J lacks 4 bases; bases without a gene match: 8. Here is what the overall study found, with its caveats: Naive subsets generally had larger estimated clonotype richness than memory subsets. Pairwise subsampling indicated that sequencing depth was expected to affect the degree of clonotype sharing among donors. Compared with non-shared clonotypes, clonotypes shared by all four sorted-subset donors had higher generation probabilities. Sampling was limited to blood, and TCR repertoires in tissue likely differ from TCR repertoires in blood. The small number of donors limited the genetic and exposure-history diversity represented. About 4.5% of naive CD4, 3% to 3.5% of naive CD8, roughly 2.4% of memory CD4, and over 0.35% of memory CD8 clonotypes were shared across several donors. Even with the large sequencing depth, rarefaction of the sorted-subset datasets indicated that sequencing was incomplete.

The donors were healthy, HIV-negative adults who had no recently reported acute infections or vaccinations. Only Caucasian adults living in Nashville, Tennessee, USA were represented among the donors. Magnetic negative selection was used to enrich CD4+ T cells, after which naive cells were positively selected on CD45RA and the negative fraction became the memory subset. Blood was collected by leukapheresis, and PBMCs were isolated by Ficoll-Histopaque density gradient centrifugation and then cryopreserved in liquid nitrogen vapor phase. Analytical flow cytometry was used to check the purity and quantity of each magnetically sorted T cell population. Each sorted fraction had its genomic DNA isolated and then quantified by UV absorbance on a Nanodrop 2000c. Using the deep immunoSEQ assay, TCR CDR3 regions were amplified from genomic DNA by multiplex PCR. For each cell subset, the extracted genomic DNA was distributed evenly across all wells of several immunoSEQ 96-well plates, and each plate served as one replicate. For sorted subsets, each replicate PCR was loaded with around 220 ng genomic DNA, equivalent to about 30,000 T cell genomes. Purified libraries were measured with a Qubit 3.0 fluorometer, size-checked on a Bioanalyzer 2100, and measured again with the KAPA Library Quantification kit. Every immunoSEQ 96-well plate was sequenced on a dedicated single-read 150-cycle Illumina NextSeq 550 flow cell. On the authors' methods: Because only junctional sequences without quality scores were contained in the immunoSEQ output, filtering matching that applied to full-length reads could not be performed. To assign V/J genes and CDR3, sequences were annotated against IMGT germline references using PyIR, a Python wrapper for IgBLAST v1.9. Reads were filtered out if the reads had weak V/J assignments (E-value above 1e-6), no CDR3, stop codons, out-of-frame junctions, or ambiguous translated residues. V3J clonotypes were defined as sequences sharing the same inferred V gene, J gene, and CDR3 amino acid sequence. The percentage overlap between two repertoires was calculated by dividing the number of shared unique clonotypes by the size of the smaller repertoire. Richness of each repertoire was evaluated using RTK rarefaction, the Chao1 estimator, and Recon v2.1 estimates of unobserved clonotypes. Generation probabilities for all TCRbeta clonotypes obtained by the gDNA method from a handful of donors were computed using OLGA. TCRdb mirrors the immuneACCESS table, restricted to in-frame sequences. Some clones are absent from its copies; in checked studies, under half trace to an unresolved V gene, and the reason for the others is unknown. V and J calls and clone size follow that table, whereas D and trimming were derived from the DNA. Present in this sample are approximately 2.5 million clones, under 95% of which were seen just once. The ten largest clones capture 0.36% of the sample.

This TCR was recovered from a man aged 18 to 29 in good health. Some clones in this sample may be carry-over from other donors' samples. Input material: naive CD4+ T cells from PBMCs. The meaning of the sample's cell subset or site label: CD45RA+ positively selected. The chain links TRBV19 with TRBJ2-5; 15 central nucleotides agree with TRBD2. The nucleotide sequence reads as follows: TGTGCCAGTAGTCCCGGACTAGCGGGAGGGCCGGGAGAGACCCAGTACTTC. The translation is CASSPGLAGGPGETQYF.